This T cell receptor (beta chain) was captured in a study of T cell clonality in common variable immunodeficiency (dated by TCRdb to 2015 to 2017). This clone was picked up many times. Its antigen remains undetermined. The read ends 3 residues early relative to the CDR3; the germline J gene fills the gap. The junction shows trimming of 4 bases on V and 5 bases on J, and the gene matches do not reach 4 bases of it. From a lookup of the germline V gene, CDR1 and CDR2 are MRHNA and SNTAGT. The CDR3 holds 14 amino acids from the cysteine to the phenylalanine. The CDR3 was read in part: 33 bases, with the frame set at base 1. For sequencing input, CVID and control samples contributed equivalent amounts of genomic DNA. For every sample, a 60 bp segment covering the rearranged TCRbeta CDR3 region was amplified and then sequenced. The immunoSEQ assay, a bias-corrected multiplex PCR with high-throughput sequencing, was employed for TCRbeta amplification. As for the original processing: Every unique nucleotide sequence counted as a clone and was annotated with V, D and J genes, copy number and frequency. Sequences were labeled productive if in frame, and non-productive if out of frame or containing stop codons. Clonality was calculated from Shannon's entropy as previously described. The predicted amino acid sequences of productive clones were used to derive the mean CDR3 Kyte-Doolittle hydropathy. The R hclust function was used to hierarchically cluster scaled V gene usage with Manhattan distance and complete linkage. To assess clone sharing by CDR3 amino acid sequence, 12 repertoires per group were resampled over 100 rounds. The repertoires were searched for around 65 published EBV-specific and around 240 published CMV-specific TCRbeta sequences. A couple of CVID samples that yielded fewer than 10,000 sequences were excluded from the analysis, so 42 CVID repertoires were retained. TCRdb holds this immuneACCESS table with in-frame rearrangements only. Some clones are missing; in checked studies, unresolved V genes explain under half, and the rest has no known cause. For V, J and clone size, that table is used; D and trimming come from the DNA. Here the sample lists some 25,000 clones, none seen once only. Approximately 22% of the sample is held by the ten biggest clonotypes.

Findings and caveats that apply to the study as a whole: Increased TCRbeta clonality was found in CVID subjects compared with healthy controls (t-test p = 0.018), with the increase being most characteristic of about a third of subjects. Fewer TCRbeta clones were shared among CVID subjects than among healthy controls (p < 0.0001). Correlations between repertoire features and clinical complications were limited by patient heterogeneity within the CVID cohort. CVID TCRbeta sequences reportedly showed fewer deletions and N-nucleotide insertions and lacked highly modified clones with 13 or more V deletions. The authors noted that sequencing repertoires of T cell subpopulations would be needed to clarify what caused the increased clonality in CVID. Although equal DNA input was used, an average of about 85,000 unique sequences per sample was obtained for controls, compared with about 31,547 for CVID samples.

Standard criteria were used to diagnose CVID, namely serum IgG, IgA and/or IgM reduced below the normal range together with specific antibody deficiency. There were around 44 subjects in the CVID group (approximately 15 female and about 29 male), ranging in age from about 9 to 65 years, with a mean age of 40. Predominantly Caucasian heritage was noted among both the CVID patients and the healthy controls. At the time of study participation, every CVID subject had been on replacement immunoglobulin therapy for one year or longer. No CVID subject was ill or taking immunomodulatory or immunosuppressive medication when blood was collected. From each donor, about 4.5 to 8.5 ml of heparinized peripheral whole blood was collected. TCRbeta CDR3 repertoires were sequenced from genomic DNA of adults with common variable immune deficiency (CVID) and healthy adult controls. Diluted blood was subjected to density centrifugation over Hypaque 1077 or Ficoll-Paque for isolation of peripheral blood mononuclear cells. Genomic DNA was obtained from unsorted mononuclear cells using either Qiagen column purification or a centrifugation-based method.

Sequencing was performed on peripheral blood mononuclear cells. The rearrangement joined TRBV6-4 to TRBJ2-5; 10 of the junction bases match TRBD2. The sequence was obtained from a human donor with common variable immunodeficiency. Partial CDR3 DNA: TGTGCCAGCAGTGTAAGCGGGGGGGCCGAGACC. This encodes CASSVSGGAET. In full, the CDR3 is CASSVSGGAETQYF.